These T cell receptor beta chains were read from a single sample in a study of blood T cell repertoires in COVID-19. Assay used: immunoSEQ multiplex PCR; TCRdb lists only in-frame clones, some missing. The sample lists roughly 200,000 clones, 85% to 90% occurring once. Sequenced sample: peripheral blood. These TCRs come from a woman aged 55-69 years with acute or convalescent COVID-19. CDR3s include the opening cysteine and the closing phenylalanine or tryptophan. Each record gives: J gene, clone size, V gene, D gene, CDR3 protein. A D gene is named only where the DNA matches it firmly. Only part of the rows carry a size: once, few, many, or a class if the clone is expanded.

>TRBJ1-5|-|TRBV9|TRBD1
CASSVGQGEGPQHF
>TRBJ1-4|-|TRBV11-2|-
CASSFGGKKLFF
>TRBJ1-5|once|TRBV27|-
CASSFSGRGNQPQHF
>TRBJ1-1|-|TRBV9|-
CASSPGGRAEAFF
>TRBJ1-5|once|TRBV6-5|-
CASILQGNGNQPQHF
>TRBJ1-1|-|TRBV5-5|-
CASSLGGQNTEAFF
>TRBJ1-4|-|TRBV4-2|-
CASSQDLGAGVKLFF
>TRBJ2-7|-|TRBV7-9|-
CASSLGTAPYEQYF
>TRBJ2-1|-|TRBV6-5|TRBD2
CASSLAGVLVF
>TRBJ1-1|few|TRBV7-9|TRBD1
CASSSIPGQRGTEAFF
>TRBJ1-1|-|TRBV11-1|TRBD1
CASSGNRGPNTEAFF
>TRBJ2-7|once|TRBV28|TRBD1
CASSTRTGSLYEQYF
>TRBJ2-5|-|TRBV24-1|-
CATGTDQETQYF
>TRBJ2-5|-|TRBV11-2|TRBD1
CASSPGKQGLGETQYF
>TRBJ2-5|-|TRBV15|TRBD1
CATSEGQGGQETQYF
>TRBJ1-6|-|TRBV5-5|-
CASSFQGIDSPLHF
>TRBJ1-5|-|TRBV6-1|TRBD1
CASSEAGGAGQPQHF
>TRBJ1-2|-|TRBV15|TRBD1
CATSGTGGAGNGYTF
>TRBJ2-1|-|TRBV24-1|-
CATGGTGDYNEQFF
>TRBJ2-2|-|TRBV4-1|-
CASSQVLALNTGELFF
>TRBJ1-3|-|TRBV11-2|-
CASSPEAGNTIYF
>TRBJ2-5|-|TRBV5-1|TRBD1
CASSLGQGAVETQYF
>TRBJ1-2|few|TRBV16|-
CAEVSDYGYTF
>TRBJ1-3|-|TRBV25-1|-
CASSVWGDTIYF
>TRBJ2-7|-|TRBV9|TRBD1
CASSEGAGLPYEQYF
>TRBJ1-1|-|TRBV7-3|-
CASSSTVNTEAFF
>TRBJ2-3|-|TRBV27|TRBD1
CASSFSRGPFTDTQYF
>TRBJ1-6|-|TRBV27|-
CASSLQGFGGGTYNSPLHF
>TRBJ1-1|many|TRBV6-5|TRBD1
CASSNRGHLNTEAFF
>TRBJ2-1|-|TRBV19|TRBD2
CASSIFSGRANEQFF
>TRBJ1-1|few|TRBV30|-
CAWSFTTPEAFF
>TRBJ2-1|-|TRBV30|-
CACRSLETYNEQFF
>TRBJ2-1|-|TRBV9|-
CASSEQDNNEQFF
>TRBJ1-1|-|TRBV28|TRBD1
CASTPGQGWTEAFF
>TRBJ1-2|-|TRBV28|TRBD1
CASSPGQGPRGYTF
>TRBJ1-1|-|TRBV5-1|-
CASSFTQYTEAFF
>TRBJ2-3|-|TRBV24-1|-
CATSEGGSTDTQYF
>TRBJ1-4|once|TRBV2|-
CASDRWGDEKLFF
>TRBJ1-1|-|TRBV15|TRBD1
CATSRGDRGLRTEAFF
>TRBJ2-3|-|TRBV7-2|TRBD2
CASSEAGSGTQYF
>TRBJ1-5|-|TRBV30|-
CAWSVAGQPQHF
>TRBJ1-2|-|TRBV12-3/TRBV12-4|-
CASSQGHGYTF